This record covers a single T cell receptor beta chain. Its antigen is not identified. This sample is drawn from a study of T cell responses to AZD1222 COVID-19 vaccine. Broader study findings: Donors in the cohort were predominantly white British and more often female, and clonal diversity was possibly underestimated.

The assay was immunoSEQ multiplex PCR, and TCRdb's table has in-frame clones only and misses some. The sample lists tens of thousands of clones; more than 75% were seen once. CDR1 SGDLS and CDR2 YYNGEE come from the germline V gene. Trimming removed 3 bases at V and 0 bases at J, with 14 bases between. CDR3 length equals 16 residues. The material was peripheral blood, obtained on day 0 of AZD1222 vaccination. The clonotype originates from an adult in good health. The chain employs TRBV9 and TRBJ2-3; the D gene is possibly TRBD2 (6 bases). This chain's CDR3 is CASSAMEGLSTDTQYF. The CDR3 region has the DNA TGTGCCAGCAGCGCGATGGAGGGACTTAGCACAGATACGCAGTATTTT.